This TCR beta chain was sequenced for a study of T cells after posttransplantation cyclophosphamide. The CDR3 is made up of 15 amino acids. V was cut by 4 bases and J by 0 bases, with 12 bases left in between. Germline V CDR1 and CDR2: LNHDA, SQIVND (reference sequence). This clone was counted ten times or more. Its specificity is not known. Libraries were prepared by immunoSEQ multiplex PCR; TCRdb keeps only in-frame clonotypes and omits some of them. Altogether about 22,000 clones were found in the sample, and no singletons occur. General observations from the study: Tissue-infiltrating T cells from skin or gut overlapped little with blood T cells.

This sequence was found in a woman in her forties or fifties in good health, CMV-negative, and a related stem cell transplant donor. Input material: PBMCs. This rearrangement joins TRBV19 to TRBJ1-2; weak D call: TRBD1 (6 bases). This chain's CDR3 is CASSTTRGANYGYTF. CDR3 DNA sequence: TGTGCCAGTAGTACTACCAGGGGAGCTAACTATGGCTACACCTTC.